Listed here are 29 T cell receptor beta chains from one sample, sequenced in a study of shared clonotypes between healthy human individuals. The table came from immunoSEQ multiplex PCR; TCRdb's copy has only in-frame clones and leaves some out. The repertoire holds 950,000 to 1,100,000 clones, with 60% to 80% as singletons. The specimen was memory CD4+ T cells sorted from blood. Subset specified: CD45RA-negative fraction. The source is a man aged 18 to 30 in good health.

The J gene is TRBJ1-4, the V gene TRBV4-1, with D possibly being TRBD1 (6 bases). Per germline, CDR1 MGHRA and CDR2 YSYEKL. There are 15 residues in the CDR3. Trimming pared 0 bases from V and 4 bases from J, leaving 9 bases between. This CDR3 reads CASSQEGARNEKLFF. The CDR3, as DNA: TGCGCCAGCAGCCAAGAGGGGGCCCGTAATGAAAAACTGTTTTTT.

This chain connects TRBV13 to TRBJ2-7, with D perhaps given as TRBD1 or TRBD2 (5 bases each). This CDR3 has 15 residues. Germline CDR1 is PRHDT and CDR2 is FYEKMQ (reference sequence). V was pared by 3 bases and J by 2 bases, with 14 bases between. The CDR3 DNA reads TGTGCCAGCAGCTTCACAGGAGTGGGACCCTACGAGCAGTACTTC. Its protein product is CASSFTGVGPYEQYF.

J is TRBJ1-1 and V is TRBV7-3; no firm D call. Trimming pared 4 bases from V and 0 bases from J, leaving 12 bases between. Looked up from germline, CDR1 is SGHTA and CDR2 is FQGTGA. The CDR3 sequence is 15 residues long. CDR3 in DNA: TGTGCCAGCAGCTCCCGGACTGGAATGAACACTGAAGCTTTCTTT. It translates to CASSSRTGMNTEAFF.

Note on this clone: Additional DNA sequences in this sample encode the identical CDR3. The chain is built from TRBV6-6 and TRBJ2-5; D is ambiguous. CDR3 length equals 12 residues. Germline CDR1 MNHNY, CDR2 SVGAGI (reference sequence). The V and J ends lost 2 bases and 5 bases respectively, with 6 bases between them. The CDR3 DNA follows: TGTGCCAGCAGTTACGATCGGGAGACCCAGTACTTC. Translated: CASSYDRETQYF.

This clone was counted a few times. Additional DNA sequences in this sample encode the identical CDR3. This chain uses TRBV6-5 with TRBJ1-1, with unresolved D. V was trimmed by 2 bases and J by 7 bases, leaving 5 bases between them. CDR3 length: 11 amino acids. CDR1 is MNHEY, CDR2 SVGAGI, per germline. In nucleotides, the CDR3 is TGTGCCAGCAGTTACGTGGGTGAAGCTTTCTTT. Its protein is CASSYVGEAFF.

This clone was detected a few times. The chain recombines TRBV19 with TRBJ1-5; D is uncertain. This CDR3 region has 14 residues. CDR1 LNHDA and CDR2 SQIVND come from the germline V gene (reference sequence). V dropped 6 bases and J dropped 6 bases, with 15 bases sitting between them. CDR3 sequence reads: CASRRTGKGQPQHF. The CDR3 DNA follows: TGTGCCAGTAGACGTACGGGTAAAGGTCAGCCCCAGCATTTT.

The chain joins TRBV7-2 to TRBJ1-2; no reliable D call. In germline, CDR1 is SGHTA, CDR2 FQGNSA. The CDR3 extends over 13 amino acids. V shed 1 base and J shed 4 bases, with 7 bases lying between them. The chain's CDR3 is CASSLERTYGYTF. In nucleotides, the CDR3 is TGTGCCAGCAGCTTAGAGAGGACCTATGGCTACACCTTC. The variable domain in full, completed from reference TRBV7-2 and TRBJ1-2, reads GAGVSQSPSNKVTEKGKDVELRCDPISGHTALYWYRQSLGQGLEFLIYFQGNSAPDKSGLPSDRFSAERTGGSVSTLTIQRTQQEDSAVYLCASSLERTYGYTFGSGTRLTVV.

This clone occurred a few times. The CDR3 sequence is CASSLTGGINTEAFF. The CDR3 DNA is TGTGCCAGCAGCTTAACGGGGGGCATTAACACTGAAGCTTTCTTT. V usage is TRBV7-2 and J usage is TRBJ1-1, with D maybe TRBD1 (6 bases). From germline, CDR1 is SGHTA and CDR2 FQGNSA. V shed 2 bases and J shed 2 bases, with 12 bases lying between them. The CDR3 covers 15 residues.

The chain links TRBV9 to TRBJ1-6; D is perhaps TRBD1 (6 bases). Germline V gene sequence: CDR1 SGDLS, CDR2 YYNGEE. Trimming left V 2 bases short and J 7 bases short, with 13 bases between. The CDR3 covers 15 residues. The CDR3 nucleotides are TGTGCCAGCAGCGTGGGCCGGACAGTAAATTCACCCCTCCACTTT. This translates into CASSVGRTVNSPLHF.

The genes are TRBV7-9 and TRBJ1-3, with a tentative D call TRBD1 (5 bases). V was clipped by 4 bases and J by 9 bases, with 13 bases between them. The CDR3 runs 13 residues. CDR1 SEHNR and CDR2 FQNEAQ come from the germline V gene (reference sequence). CDR3 in DNA: TGTGCCAGCAGCTCCGACGGGGGAGGCACCATATATTTT. The encoded protein is CASSSDGGGTIYF.

This sequence joins TRBV25-1 and TRBJ2-7, with D perhaps TRBD1 (6 bases). V shed 5 bases and J shed 6 bases, with 20 bases lying between them. The CDR3 runs 15 residues. Germline V CDR1 and CDR2: MGHDK, SYGVNS. The chain's CDR3 is CASSPPDRIPGEQYF. The CDR3 nucleotides read TGTGCCAGCAGTCCCCCCGACAGGATCCCTGGCGAGCAGTACTTC.

The chain employs TRBV6-1 and TRBJ2-7, with unresolved D. There are 12 residues in the CDR3. V shed 3 bases and J shed 8 bases, with 11 bases lying between them. The V gene's germline CDR1 is MNHNS and CDR2 SASEGT. CDR3 amino acids: CASSDPQVQQYF. The CDR3 DNA is TGTGCCAGCAGTGACCCCCAGGTGCAGCAGTACTTC.

The chain joins TRBV19 to TRBJ1-1; D is undetermined. CDR1 and CDR2 from the germline V gene are LNHDA and SQIVND (reference sequence). V lost 6 bases and J 5 bases, leaving 13 bases between the germline ends. This CDR3 has 13 residues. CDR3 sequence (DNA): TGTGCCAGTAGGCCGGGTATGGAAACTGAAGCTTTCTTT. Its translation: CASRPGMETEAFF.

The gene calls are TRBV10-1 and TRBJ2-7; maybe TRBD1 (6 bases). There are 14 residues in the CDR3. CDR1 is WNHNN, CDR2 SYGVQD, per germline (reference sequence). The V end was cut by 0 bases, the J end by 4 bases, with 10 bases between. The CDR3 reads CASSESRQAYEQYF. CDR3 coding DNA: TGCGCCAGCAGTGAGTCAAGACAGGCTTACGAGCAGTACTTC.

As for this clone: A read error may explain this, as a much larger clone is one base away. Additional DNA sequences in this sample encode the identical CDR3. The genes are TRBV5-1 and TRBJ2-5; TRBD1 agrees at 9 bases. Trimming cost V 4 bases and J 2 bases; bases outside gene matches: 3. CDR1 and CDR2 (germline): SGHRS, YFSETQ. This CDR3 is 14 amino acids long. CDR3 nucleotide sequence: TGCGCCAGCAGCCTAGGACAGGGGCAAGAGACCCAGTACTTC. Protein product: CASSLGQGQETQYF.

The rearrangement links TRBV5-1 to TRBJ2-3, with TRBD2 identical over 7 bases. Germline CDR1 is SGHRS and CDR2 is YFSETQ. The ends lost 5 bases at V and 4 bases at J; junction bases unmatched: 10. The CDR3 covers 15 residues. The CDR3 region is CASRQRGLRADTQYF. In DNA form, the CDR3 reads TGCGCCAGCAGACAGCGGGGCCTACGGGCAGATACGCAGTATTTT.

The rearrangement links TRBV5-1 to TRBJ1-6; no clear D. The germline CDR1 and CDR2 sequences are SGHRS and YFSETQ. V lost 1 base and J 9 bases, leaving 11 bases between the germline ends. CDR3 size: 14 residues. DNA for the CDR3: TGCGCCAGCAGCTTGTCAGGTAACGCTTCACCCCTCCACTTT. Its translation is CASSLSGNASPLHF.

The chain carries TRBV10-3 and TRBJ2-7; 10 bases are a match to TRBD2. Unmatched junction bases numbered 16, after V lost 10 bases and J lost 4 bases. CDR3 length: 16 amino acids. CDR1 and CDR2 from the germline V gene are ENHRY and SYGVKD. The CDR3 here is CATTPGLAGDSYEQYF. The CDR3 nucleotides are TGTGCCACCACCCCGGGGCTAGCGGGAGATAGTTACGAGCAGTACTTC.

The chain couples TRBV2 to TRBJ1-1, with 7 bases matching TRBD1. Trimming cost V 6 bases and J 4 bases; bases outside gene matches: 8. The CDR3 runs to 14 residues. Per the germline V gene, CDR1 is SNHLY and CDR2 is FYNNEI. CDR3 residues: CASSQKGAATEAFF. CDR3 DNA sequence: TGTGCCAGCAGCCAGAAGGGGGCGGCCACTGAAGCTTTCTTT.

V and J are TRBV19 and TRBJ2-1, with D perhaps TRBD1 or TRBD2 (5 bases each). The CDR3 consists of 15 residues. In germline, CDR1 is LNHDA, CDR2 SQIVND (reference sequence). Trimming cost V 5 bases and J 3 bases, with 14 bases left between them. CDR3 in amino acids: CASSVQQRGYNEQFF. CDR3 nucleotide sequence: TGTGCCAGTAGTGTCCAGCAGAGGGGCTACAATGAGCAGTTCTTC.

CDR3 sequence reads: CAISEVGGPAGYGYTF. The CDR3 DNA reads TGTGCCATCAGTGAAGTCGGCGGTCCCGCGGGCTATGGCTACACCTTC. V usage is TRBV10-3 and J usage is TRBJ1-2; D remains ambiguous. Germline loops: CDR1 ENHRY, CDR2 SYGVKD. The CDR3 extends over 16 amino acids. V was cut by 3 bases and J by 4 bases, with 18 bases left in between.

V is TRBV19 and J is TRBJ1-1; D unresolved. V was clipped by 5 bases and J by 0 bases, with 7 bases between them. Germline V gene data show CDR1 as LNHDA and CDR2 as SQIVND (reference sequence). This CDR3 is built from 13 residues. CDR3 region: CASSSSLNTEAFF. CDR3 sequence (DNA): TGTGCCAGTAGTTCGAGCTTGAACACTGAAGCTTTCTTT.

The chain links TRBV13 to TRBJ1-2; 10 bases align to TRBD1. With 2 bases clipped from V and 3 bases from J, the junction kept 3 bases outside the gene matches. The V gene's germline CDR1 is PRHDT and CDR2 FYEKMQ (reference sequence). This CDR3 contains 15 residues. The CDR3 DNA sequence: TGTGCCAGCAGCTTAATGACAGGGGGCGACTATGGCTACACCTTC. Amino acid sequence: CASSLMTGGDYGYTF.

The chain joins TRBV6-1 to TRBJ2-7; D unclear. The CDR3 runs to 13 residues. Germline V gives CDR1 MNHNS, CDR2 SASEGT. The V and J ends lost 6 bases and 3 bases respectively, with 12 bases between them. The chain's CDR3 is CASSDWVVYEQYF. The CDR3 bases are TGTGCCAGCAGCGACTGGGTCGTCTACGAGCAGTACTTC.

The J gene is TRBJ1-6, the V gene TRBV6-6; 7 positions agree with TRBD1. Trimming took 5 bases from V and 6 from J; bases not matched to a gene: 4. The CDR3 is made up of 14 amino acids. Per the germline V gene, CDR1 is MNHNY and CDR2 is SVGAGI (reference sequence). This chain's CDR3 is CASSDRAFNSPLHF. CDR3 coding DNA: TGTGCCAGCAGTGACAGGGCCTTTAATTCACCCCTCCACTTT.

This sequence joins TRBV29-1 and TRBJ2-3; D may correspond to TRBD1 or TRBD2 (5 bases each). The CDR3 spans 14 residues. Trimming took 4 bases from V and 2 from J, leaving 13 bases between them. The germline V gene has CDR1 SQVTM and CDR2 ANQGSEA. Here the CDR3 reads CSVVKGSLTDTQYF. The CDR3 region has the DNA TGCAGCGTTGTAAAGGGGAGCCTCACAGATACGCAGTATTTT.

The chain employs TRBV28 and TRBJ1-4; D gene uncertain. V was pared by 5 bases and J by 5 bases, with 6 bases between. This CDR3 region has 12 residues. Germline V CDR1 and CDR2: MDHEN, SYDVKM. As DNA, the CDR3 is TGTGCCAGCAGTACCCGGAATGAAAAACTGTTTTTT. Its translation: CASSTRNEKLFF.

This chain connects TRBV10-3 to TRBJ1-5; D unresolved. The CDR3 extends over 13 amino acids. Germline loops: CDR1 ENHRY, CDR2 SYGVKD. V shed 0 bases and J shed 6 bases, with 6 bases lying between them. CDR3 nucleotide sequence: TGTGCCATCAGTGAGTCCGAGAGTCAGCCCCAGCATTTT. Translation: CAISESESQPQHF.

This rearrangement joins TRBV6-6 to TRBJ2-1; maybe TRBD2 (7 bases). V shed 2 bases and J shed 5 bases, with 16 bases lying between them. This CDR3 has 16 amino acids. From germline, CDR1 is MNHNY and CDR2 SVGAGI (reference sequence). This CDR3 is CASSYGIGGGHNEQFF. CDR3 sequence (DNA): TGTGCCAGCAGTTACGGGATAGGCGGGGGCCACAATGAGCAGTTCTTC.